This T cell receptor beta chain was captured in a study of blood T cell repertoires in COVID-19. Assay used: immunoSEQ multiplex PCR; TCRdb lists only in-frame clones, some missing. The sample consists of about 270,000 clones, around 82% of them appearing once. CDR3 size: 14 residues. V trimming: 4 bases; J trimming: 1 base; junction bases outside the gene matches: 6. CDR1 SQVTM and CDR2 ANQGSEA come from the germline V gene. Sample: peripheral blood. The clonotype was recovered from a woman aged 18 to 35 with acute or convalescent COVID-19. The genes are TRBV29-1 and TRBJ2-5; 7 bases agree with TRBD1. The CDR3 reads CSVVKTGIQETQYF. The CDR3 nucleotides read TGCAGCGTTGTAAAGACAGGGATCCAAGAGACCCAGTACTTC.